These T cell receptor beta chains were read from a single sample in a study of blood T cell repertoires in COVID-19. Method: immunoSEQ multiplex PCR; TCRdb's copy keeps in-frame clones and lacks some. The table shows fewer than 350,000 clones, with 80% to 90% occurring only once. Sample: PBMCs or T cells enriched from blood (not recorded which). Receptor source: a man under 40 who had recovered from COVID-19. Each CDR3 is given without its conserved first and last residue.

TRBV7-9,ASTGQGAGEQY
TRBV30,AWSVFTGANVLT
TRBV7-3,ASSQTSGGSTDTQY
TRBV19,ASSQNARAEAF
TRBV7-2,ASSFTGGGYEQY
TRBV3-1/TRBV3-2,ASSFLAGGNTGELF
TRBV3-1/TRBV3-2,ASSQGGDQPQH
TRBV7-6,ASRPYAGPDTEAF
TRBV3-1/TRBV3-2,ASSQEGGQATLRNYGYT
TRBV5-1,ASRKVRGTSYNEQF
TRBV10-3,AISEVGAYNEQF
TRBV30,ARGRTNYGYT
TRBV19,ASSRHPGTGENQPQH
TRBV7-2,ASSRGSHPPRV
TRBV7-3,ASSPEPGYRGADTQY
TRBV2,ASSVSGIYGYT
TRBV5-1,ASSLASGGGAETQY
TRBV10-3,AISESGQGVYGYT
TRBV11-2,ASSFGRAGKTQY
TRBV9,ASSMGQGYEQY
TRBV9,ASSAHDRLSTDTQY
TRBV6-1,ASSAHAADPNYGYT
TRBV3-1/TRBV3-2,ASSQASIASNSPLH
TRBV5-1,ASSSGQGREKLF
TRBV19,ASSPGLAGGRGEQF
TRBV11-2,ASSLSTGGREKLF
TRBV7-8,ASSLSTGGGYEQY